Shown below are 29 T cell receptor beta chains from a single sample sequenced in a study of T cells in Graves' hyperthyroidism and ophthalmopathy. Researchers amplified the TCR beta CDR3 regions from RNA transcripts. TCR CDR3 regions were first amplified by RT-PCR with HTBI primers. In TCRdb, the multiplex PCR reads were re-called with MiXCR into one record per CDR3 protein. The sample holds about 700,000 distinct CDR3 sequences, 45% seen once. The sample taken for sequencing was peripheral blood or thyroid tissue (not recorded which). Receptors were obtained from an adult man with Graves' disease, either hyperthyroidism or ophthalmopathy (not recorded which).

This chain uses TRBV20-1 with TRBJ2-7; D ambiguous. Trimming shortened V by 3 bases and J by 1 base, and 10 bases separated the two germline ends. The CDR3 runs to 13 residues. The V gene's germline CDR1 is DFQATT and CDR2 SNEGSKA (reference sequence). CDR3 coding DNA: TGCAGTGCTAGTGTGTGGGGATCCTACGAGCAGTACTTC. Protein product: CSASVWGSYEQYF.

The sample holds many counts of this clonotype. The chain uses TRBV7-6 and TRBJ1-1; unclear D gene. Deletions cut 4 bases from V and 0 bases from J, with 9 bases between. The CDR3 runs 14 residues. Germline lookup yields CDR1 SGHVS and CDR2 FNYEAQ. CDR3 bases: TGTGCCAGCAGCTATGGGGAGATGAACACTGAAGCTTTCTTT. Encoded protein: CASSYGEMNTEAFF.

The CDR3 loop is CASSVGTGFGNTIYF. The CDR3 DNA reads as TGCGCCAGCAGCGTAGGGACAGGGTTTGGAAACACCATATATTTT. V and J are TRBV5-1 and TRBJ1-3, with 9 bases fitting TRBD1. The J segment lost 3 bases and the V segment lost 4 bases, leaving 5 bases of the junction unmatched. The CDR3 loop spans 15 amino acids. CDR1 is SGHRS and CDR2 is YFSETQ in the germline V gene. Looking up the rest from reference TRBV5-1 and TRBJ1-3 gives the full variable domain: KAGVTQTPRYLIKTRGQQVTLSCSPISGHRSVSWYQQTPGQGLQFLFEYFSETQRNKGNFPGRFSGRQFSNSRSEMNVSTLELGDSALYLCASSVGTGFGNTIYFGEGSWLTVV.

This rearrangement joins TRBV2 to TRBJ1-5; D is perhaps TRBD1 (6 bases). The CDR3 is made up of 18 amino acids. The germline gives CDR1 SNHLY, CDR2 FYNNEI. Trimming cost V 5 bases and J 2 bases, with 22 bases left between them. The chain's CDR3 is CASSSHHQGGNRNQPQHF. In DNA form, the CDR3 reads TGTGCCAGCAGTTCCCACCACCAAGGGGGGAATCGCAATCAGCCCCAGCATTTT. Using reference TRBV2 and TRBJ1-5 for the parts outside the CDR3, the full variable domain is EPEVTQTPSHQVTQMGQEVILRCVPISNHLYFYWYRQILGQKVEFLVSFYNNEISEKSEIFDDQFSVERPDGSNFTLKIRSTKLEDSAMYFCASSSHHQGGNRNQPQHFGDGTRLSIL.

This clonotype was found many times. This sequence joins TRBV12-3 or TRBV12-4 and TRBJ1-5; D is possibly TRBD1 (6 bases). V shed 6 bases and J shed 5 bases, with 17 bases lying between them. The length of the CDR3 is 15 residues. CDR3 amino acids: CASSTISGGHQPQHF. CDR3 DNA: TGTGCCAGCAGCACGATAAGTGGGGGGCATCAGCCCCAGCATTTT.

This clonotype was seen once. V usage is TRBV15 and J usage is TRBJ1-6, with a weak D call TRBD1 (6 bases). Germline V lookup: CDR1 LNHNV, CDR2 YYDKDF (reference sequence). This CDR3 comprises 15 residues. The V gene lost 3 bases and the J gene lost 10 bases, with 16 bases spanning the gap. CDR3 amino acids: CATSSAQDSTSPLHF. In DNA, the CDR3 is TGTGCCACCAGCAGCGCGCAGGACAGTACCTCACCCCTCCACTTT.

The V gene is TRBV2, the J gene TRBJ1-1; D not resolved. V lost 4 bases and J lost 4, with 16 bases in between. Germline values: CDR1 SNHLY, CDR2 FYNNEI. There are 15 residues in the CDR3. This chain's CDR3 is CASSGDPRMGTEAFF. For the CDR3, the DNA is TGTGCCAGCAGTGGCGACCCACGGATGGGCACTGAAGCTTTCTTT.

The chain links TRBV12-3 or TRBV12-4 to TRBJ1-5; no clear D gene. V was pared by 6 bases and J by 5 bases, with 11 bases between. CDR3 length: 13 amino acids. In DNA form, the CDR3 reads TGTGCCAGCAGCCCCGACATGGATCAGCCCCAGCATTTT. Translation: CASSPDMDQPQHF.

The chain links TRBV7-9 to TRBJ2-6; D is possibly TRBD1 or TRBD2 (5 bases each). Trimming stripped 0 bases from V and 4 bases from J, with 13 bases between. This CDR3 has 17 amino acids. The germline CDR1 and CDR2 sequences are SEHNR and FQNEAQ (reference sequence). The CDR3, as DNA: TGTGCCAGCAGCTTAGCGGTCAGAGGGACCGGGGCCAACGTCCTGACTTTC. Protein product: CASSLAVRGTGANVLTF.

This clonotype was picked up one time. As the CDR3 is not closed by the conserved phenylalanine or tryptophan, this likely results from a read error. CDR3: CSAQRASGIYEQYL. CDR3 nucleotides: TGCAGTGCCCAGCGGGCTAGCGGGATCTACGAGCAGTACCTC. The chain combines TRBV20-1 with TRBJ2-7; the match to TRBD2 covers 9 bases. The J segment lost 3 bases and the V segment lost 6 bases, leaving 9 bases of the junction unmatched. Germline CDR1 reads DFQATT; CDR2 reads SNEGSKA (reference sequence). The CDR3 covers 14 residues.

The chain couples TRBV7-6 to TRBJ1-4; TRBD1 matches at 10 bases. Per the germline V gene, CDR1 is SGHVS and CDR2 is FNYEAQ. The CDR3 sequence is 15 residues long. The ends lost 5 bases at V and 8 bases at J; junction bases unmatched: 8. The CDR3 here is CASSQGTGVGEKLFF. The CDR3 DNA reads TGTGCCAGCAGCCAGGGGACAGGGGTTGGCGAAAAACTGTTTTTT.

The V and J genes are TRBV25-1 and TRBJ1-4; D not resolved. The germline V and J ends were trimmed by 6 bases and 4 bases, with 12 bases remaining between them. This CDR3 is 14 amino acids long. Germline V gives CDR1 MGHDK, CDR2 SYGVNS. The CDR3 protein is CASRVDGRNEKLFF. The DNA of the CDR3 is TGTGCCAGCAGAGTAGACGGCCGTAATGAAAAACTGTTTTTT.

In its sample, this clonotype was seen a few times. This chain uses TRBV12-3 or TRBV12-4 with TRBJ2-7, with 10 bases aligning to TRBD1. V lost 9 bases, J lost 4 bases, and 6 bases stayed unmatched. The CDR3 covers 13 residues. This CDR3 is CASWTGGLYEQYF. The CDR3 DNA follows: TGTGCCAGTTGGACAGGGGGTTTGTACGAGCAGTACTTC.

This rearrangement joins TRBV10-3 to TRBJ1-3; possibly TRBD1 for D (6 bases). Per germline, CDR1 ENHRY and CDR2 SYGVKD. V was shortened by 7 bases and J by 1 base, with 11 bases between the two germline ends. The CDR3 covers 14 residues. This CDR3 reads CAINQGLSGNTIYF. CDR3 sequence (DNA): TGTGCCATCAACCAGGGGTTATCTGGAAACACCATATATTTT.

The CDR3: CASSTRTGTGSNQPQHF. DNA for the CDR3: TGTGCCAGCAGCACCCGAACCGGGACAGGGAGCAATCAGCCCCAGCATTTT. The gene calls are TRBV5-8 and TRBJ1-5; 9 bases line up with TRBD1. From germline, CDR1 is SGHTS and CDR2 YDEGEE. This CDR3 has 17 amino acids. J lost 1 base, V lost 4 bases, and 9 bases had no gene match.

This clonotype was seen only a few times. The rearrangement joins TRBV20-1 to TRBJ2-7; TRBD1 matches at 8 bases. The V gene's germline CDR1 is DFQATT and CDR2 SNEGSKA (reference sequence). The CDR3 has 13 residues. The J segment lost 8 bases and the V segment lost 3 bases, leaving 9 bases of the junction unmatched. As DNA, the CDR3 is TGCAGTGCTAGCAGGCAGGGGGCGCTTAAGCAGTACTTC. It specifies CSASRQGALKQYF.

The sample holds a few counts of this clonotype. The chain joins TRBV7-6 to TRBJ2-7; the D gene is possibly TRBD2 (6 bases). Trimming removed 5 bases from V and 3 bases from J, with 14 bases in between. The CDR3 runs 14 residues. CDR1 and CDR2 (germline): SGHVS, FNYEAQ. The CDR3 here is CASSAGLLNYEQYF. DNA for the CDR3: TGTGCCAGCAGCGCGGGACTCCTGAACTACGAGCAGTACTTC.

The chain recombines TRBV3-1 with TRBJ1-2; no definite D call. Trimming stripped 0 bases from V and 4 bases from J, with 12 bases between. This CDR3 comprises 15 residues. CDR1 LGHDT and CDR2 YNNKEL come from the germline V gene (reference sequence). The CDR3, as DNA: TGTGCCAGCAGCCAAGATAATGCGGCCGGCTATGGCTACACCTTC. This translates into CASSQDNAAGYGYTF.

CDR3 nucleotide sequence: TGTGCCAGCAGCTTAGGGGCGGGAAACTCCTACGAGCAGTACTTC. It encodes CASSLGAGNSYEQYF. The genes are TRBV7-9 and TRBJ2-7; tentative D call: TRBD2 (6 bases). Germline lookup yields CDR1 SEHNR and CDR2 FQNEAQ (reference sequence). The CDR3 covers 15 residues. Trimming stripped 1 base from V and 0 bases from J, with 10 bases between. The full variable domain, rest sourced from reference TRBV7-9 and TRBJ2-7, is DTGVSQNPRHKITKRGQNVTFRCDPISEHNRLYWYRQTLGQGPEFLTYFQNEAQLEKSRLLSDRFSAERPKGSFSTLEIQRTEQGDSAMYLCASSLGAGNSYEQYFGPGTRLTVT.

This clonotype was counted many times. V gene TRBV29-1 combines with J gene TRBJ2-5; no reliable D call. Per the germline V gene, CDR1 is SQVTM and CDR2 is ANQGSEA. V was clipped by 1 base and J by 5 bases, with 8 bases between them. The length of the CDR3 is 12 residues. CDR3 nucleotides: TGCAGCGTTGAAGGGCACAGTGAGACCCAGTACTTC. Translating gives CSVEGHSETQYF.

This sequence joins TRBV12-3 or TRBV12-4 and TRBJ1-1, with D possibly being TRBD1 (6 bases). There are 15 residues in the CDR3. Deletions cut 2 bases from V and 5 bases from J, with 15 bases between. DNA of the CDR3: TGTGCCAGCAGTTTAATCAGGGGCGCTTTTACTGAAGCTTTCTTT. It is translated as CASSLIRGAFTEAFF.

In its sample, this clonotype was seen many times. The gene calls are TRBV7-6 and TRBJ1-1, with D possibly matching TRBD1 (5 bases). This CDR3 contains 15 residues. Per germline, CDR1 SGHVS and CDR2 FNYEAQ. Trimming took 5 bases from V and 1 from J, leaving 14 bases between them. The CDR3 region is CASSIGTFGNTEAFF. The DNA for the CDR3 is TGTGCCAGCAGCATAGGGACCTTTGGGAACACTGAAGCTTTCTTT.

This clonotype was recorded once. V gene TRBV7-2 combines with J gene TRBJ1-5; 10 positions agree with TRBD1. The CDR3 has 16 residues. The germline V gene has CDR1 SGHTA and CDR2 FQGNSA. Trimming at V came to 6 bases and at J to 5 bases, leaving 10 bases not matched to a gene. CDR3 bases: TGTGCCAGCAGTACGACAGGGGGCGTCTCAGATCAGCCCCAGCATTTT. It specifies CASSTTGGVSDQPQHF.

The V gene is TRBV9, the J gene TRBJ2-7; possibly TRBD1 or TRBD2 for D (5 bases each). The germline V gene has CDR1 SGDLS and CDR2 YYNGEE. Trimming removed 5 bases at V and 1 base at J, with 16 bases between. CDR3 length: 15 residues. Here the CDR3 DNA reads TGTGCCAGCAGTTACACCGGGACCGGTTCCTACGAGCAGTACTTC. Its translation: CASSYTGTGSYEQYF.

The rearrangement uses TRBV7-8 and TRBJ1-6; 10 nucleotides line up with TRBD1. V lost 5 bases and J lost 8; bases outside the gene matches: 9. The CDR3 extends over 16 amino acids. Per the germline V gene, CDR1 is SGHVS and CDR2 is FQNEAQ. CDR3 in amino acids: CASSGYSGTGDSPLHF. DNA of the CDR3: TGTGCCAGCAGCGGTTACTCCGGGACAGGGGATTCACCCCTCCACTTT.

In its sample, this clonotype was seen a few times. This chain connects TRBV12-3 or TRBV12-4 to TRBJ2-7, with D unclear. The V end was cut by 5 bases, the J end by 5 bases, with 7 bases between. The CDR3 is 11 residues long. The CDR3 sequence is CASSERDEQYF. In nucleotides, the CDR3 is TGTGCCAGCAGTGAACGGGACGAGCAGTACTTC.

The chain links TRBV10-3 to TRBJ1-4; 10 bases are shared with TRBD1. This CDR3 has 16 amino acids. The germline V gene encodes CDR1 ENHRY and CDR2 SYGVKD. V dropped 2 bases and J dropped 5; count of bases not matched to a gene: 5. The CDR3 bases are TGTGCCATCAGTGAGGTGCCGGGACAGGGGAATGAAAAACTGTTTTTT. Its protein product is CAISEVPGQGNEKLFF.

The chain joins TRBV11-1 to TRBJ2-4; a possible D gene is TRBD2 (6 bases). V was clipped by 5 bases and J by 9 bases, with 14 bases between them. This CDR3 contains 13 residues. CDR1 is SGHAT and CDR2 is FQDESV in the germline V gene (reference sequence). The CDR3 DNA sequence: TGTGCCAGCAGCCCGGAGGGACTTGGCATTCAGTACTTC. It is translated as CASSPEGLGIQYF.

This clonotype has a handful of counts. The rearrangement links TRBV20-1 to TRBJ1-4; D is undetermined. Looked up from germline, CDR1 is DFQATT and CDR2 is SNEGSKA (reference sequence). Trimming cost V 3 bases and J 5 bases, with 13 bases left between them. CDR3 length equals 14 residues. The CDR3 nucleotides are TGCAGTGCTAGCCCTGTGACCCTAAATGAAAAACTGTTTTTT. Its translation is CSASPVTLNEKLFF.